This TCR beta chain was sequenced for a study of blood T cell repertoires in COVID-19. The CDR3 totals 18 residues. Germline V gene sequence: CDR1 SGDLS, CDR2 YYNGEE. The V segment lost 4 bases and the J segment 8 bases; nucleotides outside the gene matches: 14. Sequencing used immunoSEQ multiplex PCR; TCRdb keeps in-frame clones, though not all of them. The sample lists some 120,000 clones; 87% were seen once. The clonotype comes from a woman between 55 and 75 years old with acute or convalescent COVID-19. The sequencing input was peripheral blood. V gene TRBV9 combines with J gene TRBJ2-2, with 13 bases identical to TRBD2. The CDR3 loop is CASSLRTSGRAPGGELFF. CDR3 sequence (DNA): TGTGCCAGCAGCTTGAGGACTAGCGGGAGAGCCCCGGGGGGGGAGCTGTTTTTT.